This T cell receptor beta chain was sequenced during a study of blood T cell repertoires in COVID-19. There are 14 residues in the CDR3. Germline CDR1 is KGHSH and CDR2 is LQKENI. The V segment lost 6 bases and the J segment 6 bases; nucleotides outside the gene matches: 6. This table comes from immunoSEQ multiplex PCR, and its TCRdb copy is limited to in-frame clones, with some not included. The sample includes around 400,000 clones, 70% to 90% seen only once; the top ten take about 2.1%. The source of this sequence is a woman aged 55 to 70 with COVID-19, enrolled during active disease. Input material: peripheral blood. The chain joins TRBV18 to TRBJ1-5; the match to TRBD1 covers 9 bases. The CDR3 DNA sequence: TGTGCCAGCTCGACTACAGGGGGCCTTCAGCCCCAGCATTTT. Translating gives CASSTTGGLQPQHF.